Reported below is one TCR beta chain. This clonotype was observed a few times. No antigen is known for it. The record has no base qualities; no much larger clone is one base away. Donors were 39 systemically healthy Caucasian individuals from Russia aged about 6 to 100 years. Approximately 11 milliliters of peripheral blood were drawn from each donor into EDTA-treated Vacutainer tubes. PBMCs were isolated by Ficoll-Paque density-gradient centrifugation, with at least 6 million obtained per sample. Trizol reagent was used to extract total RNA from PBMCs, with at least 6 micrograms per sample. For every donor, an aliquot of PBMCs went through flow cytometry to measure the percentages of naive CD45RAhigh/CD27high T cells. Inclusive of the bounding cysteine and phenylalanine, the CDR3 is 15 residues long. Left in the record is the CDR3 DNA by itself, 45 bases read in frame from the first base. Per the germline V gene, SGHNT is the CDR1 and YENEEA is the CDR2. Trimming removed 2 bases from V and 4 bases from J; the gene matches leave 6 bases unexplained.

The data originate from a study of blood T cells in healthy people across ages (dated by TCRdb to the mid-2010s). For the study in its entirety: Template switching captured roughly one uniquely barcoded TCR beta cDNA molecule per two T cells in model experiments. Age-related changes in TCR beta repertoire diversity were measured in the study by deep sequencing normalized with unique cDNA molecular identifiers. Four age groups were formed from the donors: young (average approximately 17 years), middle-aged (approximately 41), aged (approximately 60) and long-lived (roughly 81). To avoid experimental bias, donors of different ages were distributed randomly across sequencing lanes. For two donors (one aged 18 to 29 and one aged 80 or older), the study analyzed two additional independent replicas of 1 million unique cDNA reads from the same blood draw. What the authors observed across the whole study: Estimates of total diversity based on one million sequenced T cells were considered lower bounds and underestimates. Since profiling was done on bulk unsorted PBMCs, naive and antigen-experienced compartments could not be conclusively compared. Compared with the aged group, more naive CD4+ T cells, fewer expanded clones and increased TCR diversity were shown by the long-lived group, suggesting age selection. Donor CMV infection status was unknown, potentially confounding age-related changes in expanded clonotypes. Observed TCR beta diversity per million T cells fell roughly linearly with age, and a significant reduction was already apparent by age around 40. The percentage of naive T cells measured by flow cytometry correlated strongly with observed TCR beta diversity.

Library prep was done by 5' RACE. The run used an Illumina HiSeq 2500. A second about 6 to 11 cycle PCR used a sample-barcoded 5' primer and a J-beta primer mix. Each TCR beta cDNA molecule received a unique molecular identifier from a template-switch 5' adaptor carrying 12 random nucleotides. At least 2.5 million CDR3-containing paired-end reads were obtained from each sample. First-strand cDNA was synthesized from all RNA with the Mint cDNA synthesis kit, primed by a TRBC-specific oligonucleotide. After uracil-DNA glycosylase treatment, a first 18-cycle PCR used universal primers M1SS and BC2_uni_R on all cDNA. The authors' pipeline ran thus. Normalization of each sample was performed by random selection of 1 million high-quality reads, each carrying a distinct molecular identifier. Instead of being binned into consensus sequences, reads that shared molecular identifiers were thrown out. MiTCR, with a Q25 quality threshold and the strictest error-elimination algorithm, was used for CDR3 identification, clonotype clustering and error correction. A nonparametric unseen species model with Euler transformation was used to estimate a lower bound on total TCR beta diversity. TCRdb applied fastp at Q25 and MiXCR to the public reads, then kept only in-frame beta chains. Rows are unified per CDR3 protein, each entry keeping the most common DNA and genes. The V and J calls reflect TCRdb's pipeline rather than the authors' work. The table for this sample lists 650,000 to 1,000,000 distinct CDR3 sequences; about 36% of them were counted only once. Approximately 13% of the sample rests with the top ten.

Sequencing used blood. The chain links TRBV11-3 with TRBJ2-5, with 8 bases in between that match TRBD1. This TCR was recovered from a man aged 18 to 29 in good health. The CDR3 region: CASSLRTGFGETQYF. The DNA sequence is TGTGCCAGCAGCTTAAGGACAGGGTTTGGAGAGACCCAGTACTTC.